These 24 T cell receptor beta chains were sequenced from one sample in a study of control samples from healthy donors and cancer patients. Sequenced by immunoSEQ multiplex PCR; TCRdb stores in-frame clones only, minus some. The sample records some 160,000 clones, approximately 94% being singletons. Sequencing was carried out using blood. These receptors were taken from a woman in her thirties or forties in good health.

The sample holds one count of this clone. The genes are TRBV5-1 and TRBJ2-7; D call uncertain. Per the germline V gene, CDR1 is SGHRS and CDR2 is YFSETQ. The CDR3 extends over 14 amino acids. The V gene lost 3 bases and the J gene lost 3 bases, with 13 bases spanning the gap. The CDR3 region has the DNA TGCGCCAGCAGCTCCTTGCCGGACCACTACGAGCAGTACTTC. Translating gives CASSSLPDHYEQYF.

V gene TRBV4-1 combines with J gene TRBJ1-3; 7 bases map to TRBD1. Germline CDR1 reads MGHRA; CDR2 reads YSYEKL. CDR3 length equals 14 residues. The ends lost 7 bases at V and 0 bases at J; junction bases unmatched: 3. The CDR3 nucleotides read TGCGCCAGCACCCGGGACAGCTCTGGAAACACCATATATTTT. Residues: CASTRDSSGNTIYF.

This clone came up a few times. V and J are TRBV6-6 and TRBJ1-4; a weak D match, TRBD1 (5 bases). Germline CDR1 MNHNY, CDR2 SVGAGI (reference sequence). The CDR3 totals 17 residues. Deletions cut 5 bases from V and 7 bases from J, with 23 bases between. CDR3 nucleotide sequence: TGTGCCAGCAGTCAGAGTTACGGGGCAGGGCCGGGTGAAAAACTGTTTTTT. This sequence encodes CASSQSYGAGPGEKLFF.

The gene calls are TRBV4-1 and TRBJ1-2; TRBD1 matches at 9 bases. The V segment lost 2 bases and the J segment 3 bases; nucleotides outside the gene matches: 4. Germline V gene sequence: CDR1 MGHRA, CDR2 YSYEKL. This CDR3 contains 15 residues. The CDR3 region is CASSQQTGGDYGYTF. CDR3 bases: TGCGCCAGCAGCCAACAGACAGGGGGGGACTATGGCTACACCTTC.

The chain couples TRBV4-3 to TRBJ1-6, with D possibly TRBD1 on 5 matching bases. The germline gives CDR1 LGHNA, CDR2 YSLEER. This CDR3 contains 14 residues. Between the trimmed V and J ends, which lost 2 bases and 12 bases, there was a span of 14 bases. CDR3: CASSQRGGNIPLHF. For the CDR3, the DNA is TGCGCCAGCAGCCAACGGGGGGGAAATATACCCCTCCACTTT.

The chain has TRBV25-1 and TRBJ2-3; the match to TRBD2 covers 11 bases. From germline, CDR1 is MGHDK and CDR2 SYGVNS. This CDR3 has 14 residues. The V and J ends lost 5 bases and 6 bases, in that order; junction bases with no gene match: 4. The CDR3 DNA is TGTGCCAGCAGTAAGCGACTAGCGGGGGATACGCAGTATTTT. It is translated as CASSKRLAGDTQYF.

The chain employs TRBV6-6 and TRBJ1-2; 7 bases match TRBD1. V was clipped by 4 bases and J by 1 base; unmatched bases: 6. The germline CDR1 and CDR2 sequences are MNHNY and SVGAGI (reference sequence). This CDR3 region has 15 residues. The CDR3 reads CASSSPQGGNYGYTF. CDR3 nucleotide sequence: TGTGCCAGCAGTTCCCCTCAGGGGGGTAACTATGGCTACACCTTC.

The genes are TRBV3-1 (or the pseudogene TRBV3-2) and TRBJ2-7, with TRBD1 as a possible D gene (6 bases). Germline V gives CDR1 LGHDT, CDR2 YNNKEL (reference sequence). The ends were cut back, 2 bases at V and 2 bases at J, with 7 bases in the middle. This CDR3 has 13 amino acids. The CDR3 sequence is CASSQQGTYEQYF. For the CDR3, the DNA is TGTGCCAGCAGCCAACAGGGGACCTACGAGCAGTACTTC.

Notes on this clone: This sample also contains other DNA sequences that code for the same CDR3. For the CDR3, the DNA is TGCGCCAGCAGCTTGGATCGCAGCGAGCAGTACTTC. Translation gives CASSLDRSEQYF. The chain couples TRBV5-1 to TRBJ2-7, with no clear D. The CDR3 contains 12 residues. V lost 0 bases and J 6 bases, leaving 7 bases between the germline ends. CDR1 and CDR2 from the germline V gene are SGHRS and YFSETQ.

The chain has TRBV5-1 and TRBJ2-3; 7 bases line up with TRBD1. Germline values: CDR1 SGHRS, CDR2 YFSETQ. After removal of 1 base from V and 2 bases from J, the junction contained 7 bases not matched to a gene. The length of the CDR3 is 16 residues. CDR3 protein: CASSLPLDRLTDTQYF. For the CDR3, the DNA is TGCGCCAGCAGCTTGCCTTTGGACAGGCTCACAGATACGCAGTATTTT.

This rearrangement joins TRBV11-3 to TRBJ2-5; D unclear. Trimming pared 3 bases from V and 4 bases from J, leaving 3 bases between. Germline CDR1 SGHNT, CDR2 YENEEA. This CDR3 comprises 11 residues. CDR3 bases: TGTGCCAGCAGCTTGGGAGAGACCCAGTACTTC. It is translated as CASSLGETQYF.

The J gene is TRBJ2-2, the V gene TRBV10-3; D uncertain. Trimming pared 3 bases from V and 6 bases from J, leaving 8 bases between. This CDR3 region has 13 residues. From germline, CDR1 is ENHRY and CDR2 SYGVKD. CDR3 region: CAISDKDSGELFF. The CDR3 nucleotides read TGTGCCATCAGTGATAAGGATTCCGGGGAGCTGTTTTTT.

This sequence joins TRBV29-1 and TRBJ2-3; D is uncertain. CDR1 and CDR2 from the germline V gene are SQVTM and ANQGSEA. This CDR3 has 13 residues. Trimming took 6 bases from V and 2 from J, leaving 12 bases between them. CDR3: CSVRRILTDTQYF. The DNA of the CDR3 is TGCAGCGTCCGACGGATCCTCACAGATACGCAGTATTTT.

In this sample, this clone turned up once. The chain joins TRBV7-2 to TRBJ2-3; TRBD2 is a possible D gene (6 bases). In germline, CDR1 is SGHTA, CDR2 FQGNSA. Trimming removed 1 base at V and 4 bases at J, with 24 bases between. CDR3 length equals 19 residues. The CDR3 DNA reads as TGTGCCAGCAGCTTAGTATGGGATCGCTTAGGAGGGAATGCAGATACGCAGTATTTT. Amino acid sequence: CASSLVWDRLGGNADTQYF.

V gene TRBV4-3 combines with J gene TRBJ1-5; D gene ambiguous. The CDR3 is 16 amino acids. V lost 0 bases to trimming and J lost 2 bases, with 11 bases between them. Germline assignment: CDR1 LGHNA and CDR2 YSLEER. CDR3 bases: TGCGCCAGCAGCCAAGATCTAGTTCTGGGCAATCAGCCCCAGCATTTT. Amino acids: CASSQDLVLGNQPQHF.

CDR3 DNA sequence: TGTGCCATCAGTGAAACCCCAGCGGGAGGGCCCACAGATACGCAGTATTTT. This gives the protein CAISETPAGGPTDTQYF. The rearrangement links TRBV10-3 to TRBJ2-3, with 10 bases lining up with TRBD2. The CDR3 runs 17 residues. V shed 3 bases and J 2 bases; nucleotides not matched to a gene: 8. Germline V lookup: CDR1 ENHRY, CDR2 SYGVKD.

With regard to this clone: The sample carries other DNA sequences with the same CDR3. CDR3 in amino acids: CASSFGRDTEAFF. For the CDR3, the DNA is TGTGCCAGCAGTTTTGGGAGGGATACTGAAGCTTTCTTT. The chain combines TRBV12-3 or TRBV12-4 with TRBJ1-1; D call uncertain. The CDR3 totals 13 residues. V lost 3 bases, J lost 5 bases, and 10 bases lay in between.

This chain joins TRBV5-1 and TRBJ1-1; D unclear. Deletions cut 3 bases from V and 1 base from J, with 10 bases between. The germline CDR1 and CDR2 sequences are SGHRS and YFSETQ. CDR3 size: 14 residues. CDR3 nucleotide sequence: TGCGCCAGCAGCTACGGGGAGAGGAACACTGAAGCTTTCTTT. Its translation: CASSYGERNTEAFF.

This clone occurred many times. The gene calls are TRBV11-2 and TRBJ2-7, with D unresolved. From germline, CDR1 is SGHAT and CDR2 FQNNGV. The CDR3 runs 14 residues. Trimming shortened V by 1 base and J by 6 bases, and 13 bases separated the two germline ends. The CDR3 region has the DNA TGTGCCAGCAGCTTAGGGTACAACCCCCTCGAGCAGTACTTC. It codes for CASSLGYNPLEQYF.

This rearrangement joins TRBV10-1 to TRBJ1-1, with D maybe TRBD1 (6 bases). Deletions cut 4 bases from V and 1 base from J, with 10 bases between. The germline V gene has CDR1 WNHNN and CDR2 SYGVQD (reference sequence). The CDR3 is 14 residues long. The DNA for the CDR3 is TGCGCCAGCAGTGTGACAGGCGGGAACACTGAAGCTTTCTTT. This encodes CASSVTGGNTEAFF.

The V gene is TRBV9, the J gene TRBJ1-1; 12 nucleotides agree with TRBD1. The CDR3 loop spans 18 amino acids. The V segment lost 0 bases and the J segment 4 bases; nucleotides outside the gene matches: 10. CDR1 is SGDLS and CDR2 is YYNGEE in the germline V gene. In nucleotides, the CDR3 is TGTGCCAGCAGCGTAGGTTCCGGGACAGGGGGCCGAGGCACTGAAGCTTTCTTT. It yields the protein CASSVGSGTGGRGTEAFF.

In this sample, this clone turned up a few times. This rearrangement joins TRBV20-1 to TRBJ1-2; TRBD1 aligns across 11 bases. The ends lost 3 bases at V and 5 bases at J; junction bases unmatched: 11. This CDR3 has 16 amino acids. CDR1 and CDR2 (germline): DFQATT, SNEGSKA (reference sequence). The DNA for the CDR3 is TGCAGTGCTAGTCCGGACAGGGGGCAGGGGACTTATGGCTACACCTTC. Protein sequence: CSASPDRGQGTYGYTF.

CDR3: CASSQEGRAYEQYF. DNA for the CDR3: TGTGCCAGCAGCCAAGAGGGCAGGGCCTACGAGCAGTACTTC. J is TRBJ2-7 and V is TRBV14; possibly TRBD1 for D (5 bases). Germline CDR1 and CDR2: SGHDN and FVKESK. The CDR3 consists of 14 residues. Between the trimmed V and J ends, which lost 0 bases and 2 bases, there was a span of 8 bases. The complete variable domain, with remaining parts taken from reference TRBV14 and TRBJ2-7, reads EAGVTQFPSHSVIEKGQTVTLRCDPISGHDNLYWYRRVMGKEIKFLLHFVKESKQDESGMPNNRFLAERTGGTYSTLKVQPAELEDSGVYFCASSQEGRAYEQYFGPGTRLTVT.

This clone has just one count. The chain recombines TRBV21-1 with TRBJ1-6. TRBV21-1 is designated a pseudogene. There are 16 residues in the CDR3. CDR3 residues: CASSKAGSSYNSPLHF. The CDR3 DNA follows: TGTGCCAGCAGCAAAGCGGGGAGCTCCTATAATTCACCCCTCCACTTT.